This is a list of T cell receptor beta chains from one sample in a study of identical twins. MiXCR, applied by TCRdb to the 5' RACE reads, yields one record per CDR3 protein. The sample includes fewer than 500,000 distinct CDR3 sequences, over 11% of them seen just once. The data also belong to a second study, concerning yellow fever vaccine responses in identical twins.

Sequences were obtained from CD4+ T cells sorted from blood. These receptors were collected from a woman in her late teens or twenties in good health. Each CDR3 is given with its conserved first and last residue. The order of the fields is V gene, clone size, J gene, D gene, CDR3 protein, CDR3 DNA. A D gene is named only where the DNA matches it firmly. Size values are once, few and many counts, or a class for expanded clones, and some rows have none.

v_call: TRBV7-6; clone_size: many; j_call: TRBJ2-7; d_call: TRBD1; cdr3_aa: CASSLDRAYEQYF; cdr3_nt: TGCGCCAGCAGCTTGGACAGGGCCTACGAGCAGTACTTC
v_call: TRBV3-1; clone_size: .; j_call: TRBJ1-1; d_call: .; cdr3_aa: CASSQDSGAAGTEAFF; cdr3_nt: TGTGCCAGCAGCCAAGATTCAGGAGCGGCGGGCACTGAAGCTTTCTTT
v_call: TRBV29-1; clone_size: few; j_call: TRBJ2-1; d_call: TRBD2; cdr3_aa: CSVSWTSGSYNEQFF; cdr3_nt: TGCAGCGTTTCCTGGACTAGCGGGAGTTACAATGAGCAGTTCTTC
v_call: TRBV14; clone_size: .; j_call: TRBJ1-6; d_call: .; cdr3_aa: CASSPPTHRGSPLHF; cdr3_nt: TGTGCCAGCAGCCCGCCGACCCATAGGGGATCACCCCTCCACTTT
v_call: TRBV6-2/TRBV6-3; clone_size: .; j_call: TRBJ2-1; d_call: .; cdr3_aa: CASSRLEGQFF; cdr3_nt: TGTGCCAGCAGCCGGTTGGAGGGGCAGTTCTTC
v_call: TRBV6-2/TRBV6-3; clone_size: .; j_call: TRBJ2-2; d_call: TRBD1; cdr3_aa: CASSFVDRGTGELFF; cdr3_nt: TGTGCCAGCAGTTTCGTTGACAGGGGCACCGGGGAGCTGTTTTTT
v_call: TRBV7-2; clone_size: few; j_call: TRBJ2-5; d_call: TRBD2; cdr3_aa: CASSLASTSGQETQYF; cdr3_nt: TGTGCCAGCAGCTTAGCGTCCACTAGCGGGCAAGAGACCCAGTACTTC
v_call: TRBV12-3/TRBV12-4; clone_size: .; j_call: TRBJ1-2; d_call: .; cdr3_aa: CASSWLAEGYTF; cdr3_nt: TGTGCCAGCAGTTGGTTGGCGGAGGGCTACACCTTC
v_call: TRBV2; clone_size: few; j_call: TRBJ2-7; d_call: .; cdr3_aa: CASRGYYEQYF; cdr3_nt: TGTGCCAGCAGGGGTTACTACGAGCAGTACTTC
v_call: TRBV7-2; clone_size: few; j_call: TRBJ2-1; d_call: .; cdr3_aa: CASSLMAGSYNEQFF; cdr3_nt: TGTGCCAGCAGCTTAATGGCGGGATCCTACAATGAGCAGTTCTTC
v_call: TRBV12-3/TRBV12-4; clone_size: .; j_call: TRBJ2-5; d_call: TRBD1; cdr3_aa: CASRGQGETQYF; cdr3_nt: TGTGCCAGCAGGGGACAGGGAGAGACCCAGTACTTC
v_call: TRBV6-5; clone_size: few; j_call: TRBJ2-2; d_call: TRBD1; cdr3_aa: CASSYSGQGYSGGELFF; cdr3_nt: TGTGCCAGCAGTTACTCAGGACAGGGTTATTCCGGCGGGGAGCTGTTTTTT
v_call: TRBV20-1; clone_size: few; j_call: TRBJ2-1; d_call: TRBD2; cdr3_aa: CSAPLLAGGPGEQFF; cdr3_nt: TGCAGTGCTCCCCTACTAGCGGGGGGGCCGGGAGAGCAGTTCTTC
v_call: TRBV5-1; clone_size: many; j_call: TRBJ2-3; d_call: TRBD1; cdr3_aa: CASSRDRGADTQYF; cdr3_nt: TGCGCCAGCAGCAGGGACAGGGGCGCGGATACGCAGTATTTT
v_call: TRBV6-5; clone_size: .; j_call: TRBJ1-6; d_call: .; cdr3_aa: CASSLPQGFNSPLHF; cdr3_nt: TGTGCCAGCAGCTTACCGCAGGGGTTCAATTCACCCCTCCACTTT
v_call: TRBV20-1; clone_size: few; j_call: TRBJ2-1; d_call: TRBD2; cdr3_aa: CSARSAGVYNEQFF; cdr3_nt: TGCAGTGCTAGATCAGCGGGGGTTTACAATGAGCAGTTCTTC
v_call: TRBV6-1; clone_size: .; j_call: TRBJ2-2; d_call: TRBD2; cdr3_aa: CASSEAGLGSGELFF; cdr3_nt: TGTGCCAGCAGTGAAGCCGGACTAGGATCCGGGGAGCTGTTTTTT
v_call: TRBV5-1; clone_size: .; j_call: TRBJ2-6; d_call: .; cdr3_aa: CASSLRQGPGANVLTF; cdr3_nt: TGCGCCAGCAGCTTGCGGCAGGGTCCTGGGGCCAACGTCCTGACTTTC
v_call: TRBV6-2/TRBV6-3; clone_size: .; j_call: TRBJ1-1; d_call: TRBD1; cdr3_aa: CASSYPATGGEPEAFF; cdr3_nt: TGTGCCAGCAGTTACCCCGCGACAGGGGGCGAACCTGAAGCTTTCTTT
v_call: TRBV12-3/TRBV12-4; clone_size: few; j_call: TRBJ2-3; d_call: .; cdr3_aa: CACSLGRQEDTQYF; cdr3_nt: TGTGCCTGCAGTTTGGGACGGCAGGAGGATACGCAGTATTTT
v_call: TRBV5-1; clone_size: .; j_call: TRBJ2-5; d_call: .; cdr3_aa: CASSSRGKETQYF; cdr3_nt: TGCGCCAGCAGCTCCCGGGGAAAAGAGACCCAGTACTTC
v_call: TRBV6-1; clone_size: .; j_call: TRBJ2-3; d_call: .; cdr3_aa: CASSRDRTADTQYF; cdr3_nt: TGTGCCAGCAGCAGGGATCGCACCGCAGATACGCAGTATTTT
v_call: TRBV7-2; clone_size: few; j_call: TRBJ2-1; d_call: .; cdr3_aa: CASSLEAATLYNEQFF; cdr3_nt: TGTGCCAGCAGCTTGGAAGCAGCCACACTTTACAATGAGCAGTTCTTC
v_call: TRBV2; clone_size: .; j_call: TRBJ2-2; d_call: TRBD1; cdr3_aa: CATTGQGYTGELFF; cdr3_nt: TGTGCCACCACCGGACAGGGGTACACCGGGGAGCTGTTTTTT
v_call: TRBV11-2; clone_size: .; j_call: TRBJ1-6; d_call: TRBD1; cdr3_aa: CASSLSGGMGSPLHF; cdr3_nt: TGTGCCAGCAGCTTGTCAGGGGGCATGGGTTCACCCCTCCACTTT
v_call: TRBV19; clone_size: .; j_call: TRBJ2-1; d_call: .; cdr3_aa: CASSILAYSSYNEQFF; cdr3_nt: TGTGCCAGTAGTATACTAGCCTATAGCTCCTACAATGAGCAGTTCTTC
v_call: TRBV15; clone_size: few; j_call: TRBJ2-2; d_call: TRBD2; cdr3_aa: CATSRESASGTRSGELFF; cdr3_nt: TGTGCCACCAGCAGAGAGTCGGCTAGCGGGACCCGTTCCGGGGAGCTGTTTTTT
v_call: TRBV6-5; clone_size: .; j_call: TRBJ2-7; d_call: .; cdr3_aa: CASSYSNGISHEQYF; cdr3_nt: TGTGCCAGCAGTTACTCGAACGGGATCTCCCACGAGCAGTACTTC
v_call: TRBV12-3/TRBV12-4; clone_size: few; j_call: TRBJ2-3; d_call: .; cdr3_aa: CASSLDLGTQYF; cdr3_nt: TGTGCCAGCAGCCTAGATTTAGGTACGCAGTATTTT
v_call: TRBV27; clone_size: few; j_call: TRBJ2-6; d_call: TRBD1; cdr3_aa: CASSFDRGAGANVLTF; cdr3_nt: TGTGCCAGCAGTTTTGACAGGGGGGCTGGGGCCAACGTCCTGACTTTC
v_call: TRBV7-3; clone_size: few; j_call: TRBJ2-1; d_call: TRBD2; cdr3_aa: CASSSPGLSNEQFF; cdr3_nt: TGTGCCAGCAGCTCCCCGGGACTATCGAATGAGCAGTTCTTC
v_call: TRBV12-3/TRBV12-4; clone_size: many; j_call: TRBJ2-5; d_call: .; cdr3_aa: CASSFGVRETQYF; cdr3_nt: TGTGCCAGCAGTTTCGGGGTTCGAGAGACCCAGTACTTC
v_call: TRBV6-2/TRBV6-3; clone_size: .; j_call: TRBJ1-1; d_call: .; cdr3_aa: CAVRRDMNTEAFF; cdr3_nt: TGTGCCGTACGCAGGGACATGAACACTGAAGCTTTCTTT
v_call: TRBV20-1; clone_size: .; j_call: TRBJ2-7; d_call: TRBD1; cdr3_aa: CSASRDRGRAPYEQYF; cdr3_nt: TGCAGTGCTAGCCGGGACAGGGGTCGAGCTCCTTACGAGCAGTACTTC
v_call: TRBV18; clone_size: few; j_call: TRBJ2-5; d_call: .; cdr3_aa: CASSQNRVTETQYF; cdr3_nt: TGTGCCAGCTCACAGAACAGGGTTACCGAGACCCAGTACTTC
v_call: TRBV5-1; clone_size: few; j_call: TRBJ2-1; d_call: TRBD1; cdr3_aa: CASKPTGGSYNEQFF; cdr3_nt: TGCGCCAGCAAACCGACAGGGGGCTCCTACAATGAGCAGTTCTTC
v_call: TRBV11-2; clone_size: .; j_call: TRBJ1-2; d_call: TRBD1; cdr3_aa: CASSFTGQYGYTF; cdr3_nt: TGTGCCAGCAGCTTTACGGGACAGTATGGCTACACCTTC
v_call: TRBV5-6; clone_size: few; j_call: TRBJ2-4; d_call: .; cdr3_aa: CASSFRGGGANIQYF; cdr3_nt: TGTGCCAGCAGCTTCCGAGGCGGAGGAGCAAACATTCAGTACTTC
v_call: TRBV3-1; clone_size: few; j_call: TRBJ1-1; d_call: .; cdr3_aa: CASSHGGTYSEAFF; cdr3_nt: TGTGCCAGCAGCCACGGGGGAACTTACTCTGAAGCTTTCTTT
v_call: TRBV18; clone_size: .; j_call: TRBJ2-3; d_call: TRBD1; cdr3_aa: CASSPAPTGNTDTQYF; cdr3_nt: TGTGCCAGCTCACCGGCCCCGACAGGGAACACAGATACGCAGTATTTT
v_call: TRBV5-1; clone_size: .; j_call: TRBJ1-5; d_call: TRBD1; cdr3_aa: CASSEGQGNQPQHF; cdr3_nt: TGCGCCAGCAGCGAAGGACAGGGGAATCAGCCCCAGCATTTT
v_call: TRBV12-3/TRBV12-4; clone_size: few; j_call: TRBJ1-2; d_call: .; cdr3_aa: CASTQLYGYTF; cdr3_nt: TGTGCCAGCACTCAGCTCTATGGCTACACCTTC
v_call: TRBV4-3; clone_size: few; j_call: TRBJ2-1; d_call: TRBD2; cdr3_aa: CASSQDPLAGPYNEQFF; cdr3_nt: TGCGCCAGCAGCCAAGACCCCCTAGCGGGACCCTACAATGAGCAGTTCTTC
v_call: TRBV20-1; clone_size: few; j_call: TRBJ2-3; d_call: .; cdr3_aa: CSARSGFDTQYF; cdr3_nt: TGCAGTGCTAGGTCGGGTTTCGATACGCAGTATTTT
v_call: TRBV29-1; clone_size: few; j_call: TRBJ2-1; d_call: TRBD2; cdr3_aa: CSADLLAGGSYNEQFF; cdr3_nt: TGCAGCGCTGACCTCCTAGCGGGGGGGAGCTACAATGAGCAGTTCTTC